This T cell receptor beta chain was sequenced during a study of blood T cells in healthy people across ages. Whole-study results and caveats: Getting older went along with TCR beta diversity per million T cells dropping roughly linearly. One million T cells yielded diversity estimates that were considered underestimates.

A J-beta primer mix and a sample-barcoded 5' primer were used in a second PCR of about 6 to 12 cycles. TCRdb recomputed calls from the 5' RACE reads with MiXCR, one row per CDR3 protein. The sample has 1,500,000 or so distinct CDR3 sequences; roughly 64% are singletons. About this clonotype: The target antigen is unknown.

The sequenced sample consisted of blood. The receptor comes from a young man in good health.

The CDR3 region has the DNA TGTGCCCGGGGCAGGACGGAAGAGACCCAGTACTTC. Protein sequence: CARGRTEETQYF. The chain links TRBV27 to TRBJ2-5; D possibly uses TRBD1 or TRBD2 (5 bases each). Trimming removed 11 bases from V and 3 bases from J, with 13 bases in between. The CDR3 has 12 amino acids. Germline loops: CDR1 MNHEY, CDR2 SMNVEV (reference sequence).